A single sample is the source of the 20 T cell receptor beta chains below, sequenced in a study of control samples from healthy donors and cancer patients. The data were produced by immunoSEQ multiplex PCR, yet TCRdb's version contains in-frame clones alone and is incomplete. The data hold more than 85,000 clones, with roughly four fifths observed a single time. The source material was blood. All receptors derive from a woman in her forties or fifties in good health.

The J gene is TRBJ1-4, the V gene TRBV7-2; D ambiguous. The V gene lost 3 bases and the J gene lost 8 bases, with 19 bases spanning the gap. The CDR3 consists of 16 residues. Germline V gene data show CDR1 as SGHTA and CDR2 as FQGNSA. The CDR3 protein is CASSLSGSGFGEKLFF. For the CDR3, the DNA is TGTGCCAGCAGCTTGAGTGGGTCGGGCTTCGGGGAAAAACTGTTTTTT.

The chain links TRBV9 to TRBJ1-6; D gene uncertain. Between the trimmed V and J ends, which lost 4 bases and 3 bases, there was a span of 8 bases. CDR3 length equals 14 residues. CDR1 and CDR2 from the germline V gene are SGDLS and YYNGEE. The CDR3 DNA reads as TGTGCCAGCAGCTCAGGACTCTATAATTCACCCCTCCACTTT. Translation gives CASSSGLYNSPLHF.

This sequence joins TRBV6-2 or TRBV6-3 and TRBJ2-7; the D call may be TRBD1 or TRBD2 (5 bases each). This CDR3 contains 12 residues. Deletions cut 4 bases from V and 7 bases from J, with 11 bases between. Germline V gives CDR1 MNHEY, CDR2 SVGEGT. The CDR3 DNA sequence: TGTGCCAGCAGTTGGGGGATGGGGGAGCAGTACTTC. This sequence encodes CASSWGMGEQYF.

Comments on this clone: Other nucleotide sequences from this sample produce the same CDR3. The chain recombines TRBV7-2 with TRBJ2-3; a weak D match, TRBD2 (5 bases). Per the germline V gene, CDR1 is SGHTA and CDR2 is FQGNSA. CDR3 length: 15 amino acids. The V and J ends lost 5 bases and 4 bases respectively, with 16 bases between them. The CDR3: CASSLTREGADTQYF. The CDR3 nucleotides are TGTGCCAGCAGCCTTACTAGAGAAGGAGCAGATACGCAGTATTTT. The full variable domain, with the rest looked up from reference TRBV7-2 and TRBJ2-3, is GAGVSQSPSNKVTEKGKDVELRCDPISGHTALYWYRQSLGQGLEFLIYFQGNSAPDKSGLPSDRFSAERTGGSVSTLTIQRTQQEDSAVYLCASSLTREGADTQYFGPGTRLTVL.

The V call is TRBV6-2 or TRBV6-3, the J call TRBJ2-2; no clear D gene. The germline V and J ends were trimmed by 2 bases and 4 bases, with 8 bases remaining between them. Germline V gene lookup returns CDR1 MNHEY and CDR2 SVGEGT. The CDR3 is 14 residues long. CDR3 bases: TGTGCCAGCAGTTACCTGGCAGGCACCGGGGAGCTGTTTTTT. This codes for CASSYLAGTGELFF.

The gene calls are TRBV3-1 (or the pseudogene TRBV3-2) and TRBJ2-2; tentative D call: TRBD1 (5 bases). The CDR3 has 14 amino acids. Germline CDR1 and CDR2: LGHDT and YNNKEL (reference sequence). The V end lost 3 bases, the J end lost 5 bases, and 10 bases lay between the germline ends. CDR3 loop: CASSHLDRTGELFF. CDR3 DNA: TGTGCCAGCAGCCACTTAGACAGAACCGGGGAGCTGTTTTTT.

V and J are TRBV24-1 and TRBJ1-5, with 7 bases fitting TRBD1. The CDR3 totals 17 residues. V shed 4 bases and J 5 bases; nucleotides not matched to a gene: 13. Germline V gene data show CDR1 as KGHDR and CDR2 as SFDVKD. CDR3 residues: CATSDSTDRDEDQPQHF. Written as DNA, the CDR3 is TGTGCCACCAGTGACTCTACCGACAGGGATGAGGATCAGCCCCAGCATTTT.

The CDR3 is CASSQPTGASITGELFF. Written as DNA, the CDR3 is TGTGCCAGCAGCCAACCGACAGGGGCTAGTATAACCGGGGAGCTGTTTTTT. The chain has TRBV5-4 and TRBJ2-2; TRBD1 matches at 8 bases. Per the germline V gene, CDR1 is SGHNT and CDR2 is YYREEE (reference sequence). The CDR3 spans 17 residues. The trim removed 4 bases at V and 5 bases at J, leaving 13 bases unmatched.

This chain joins TRBV10-3 and TRBJ2-3; 10 bases map to TRBD2. This CDR3 spans 15 amino acids. The junction had 6 bases not matched to a gene; V was cut back by 6 bases and J by 3 bases. The germline V gene has CDR1 ENHRY and CDR2 SYGVKD. For the CDR3, the DNA is TGTGCCATCAGGAGCGGGGGGGCCAGAACAGATACGCAGTATTTT. Translated, it gives CAIRSGGARTDTQYF.

The chain combines TRBV19 with TRBJ2-2, with 10 nucleotides matching TRBD2. The CDR3 contains 18 residues. From germline, CDR1 is LNHDA and CDR2 SQIVND (reference sequence). With V trimmed by 3 bases and J by 2 bases, 9 bases remained unmatched. CDR3 nucleotide sequence: TGTGCCAGTAGTATCGCATTAGCGGGAGGTTTAAACACCGGGGAGCTGTTTTTT. It yields the protein CASSIALAGGLNTGELFF.

The rearrangement joins TRBV7-5 to TRBJ2-7. TRBV7-5 is recorded as a pseudogene. The CDR3 spans 14 residues. The CDR3 DNA reads TGTGCCAGAAGCCCGGGGGTCAGGGGGGGGGAGCAGTACTTC. Protein product: CARSPGVRGGEQYF.

V and J are TRBV6-2 or TRBV6-3 and TRBJ1-1; a weak D match, TRBD1 (6 bases). CDR3 length: 18 residues. V was pared by 0 bases and J by 0 bases, with 17 bases between. The germline CDR1 and CDR2 sequences are MNHEY and SVGEGT. In nucleotides, the CDR3 is TGTGCCAGCAGTTACTCGACCAGGGGAAGGTCGGTGAACACTGAAGCTTTCTTT. It codes for CASSYSTRGRSVNTEAFF.

Regarding this clone: An end of the junction does not agree with germline; a read error may underlie this. The rearrangement uses TRBV12-3 or TRBV12-4 and TRBJ2-5; D is uncertain. There are 13 residues in the CDR3. This CDR3 is CAGSLSGVETQYF. The CDR3 bases are TGTGCCGGCAGTTTATCTGGGGTCGAGACCCAGTACTTC.

The chain employs TRBV7-8 and TRBJ1-5; 8 nucleotides align to TRBD1. The germline V gene encodes CDR1 SGHVS and CDR2 FQNEAQ. The V gene end was trimmed by 0 bases and the J gene end by 2 bases; junction bases not matched to a gene: 12. The CDR3 is 19 residues long. The CDR3 sequence is CASSLAEAGGFYGNQPQHF. DNA of the CDR3: TGTGCCAGCAGCTTAGCGGAGGCAGGGGGCTTTTATGGCAATCAGCCCCAGCATTTT.

The chain links TRBV19 to TRBJ1-2, with D maybe TRBD1 (5 bases). The CDR3 contains 13 residues. Per the germline V gene, CDR1 is LNHDA and CDR2 is SQIVND (reference sequence). Trimming shortened V by 1 base and J by 6 bases, and 9 bases separated the two germline ends. The CDR3 nucleotides are TGTGCCAGTAGTATAGCAGGGTACGATGGCTACACCTTC. It yields the protein CASSIAGYDGYTF. Looking up the rest from reference TRBV19 and TRBJ1-2 gives the full variable domain: DGGITQSPKYLFRKEGQNVTLSCEQNLNHDAMYWYRQDPGQGLRLIYYSQIVNDFQKGDIAEGYSVSREKKESFPLTVTSAQKNPTAFYLCASSIAGYDGYTFGSGTRLTVV.

The V call is TRBV12-3 or TRBV12-4, the J call TRBJ1-4; D remains ambiguous. V was cut by 1 base and J by 9 bases, with 6 bases left in between. The CDR3 spans 12 residues. DNA of the CDR3: TGTGCCAGCAGTTTAGAACCCCAAAAACTGTTTTTT. Translated: CASSLEPQKLFF.

This clone appeared a few times. The chain couples TRBV19 to TRBJ1-6; D is unclear. This CDR3 comprises 14 residues. The V and J ends lost 3 bases and 7 bases respectively, with 10 bases between them. Germline V gene data show CDR1 as LNHDA and CDR2 as SQIVND (reference sequence). The chain's CDR3 is CASSIQEGNSPLHF. CDR3 nucleotides: TGTGCCAGTAGTATTCAAGAAGGGAATTCACCCCTCCACTTT.

V and J are TRBV19 and TRBJ2-4; D gene ambiguous. V shed 6 bases and J shed 4 bases, with 7 bases lying between them. The germline gives CDR1 LNHDA, CDR2 SQIVND (reference sequence). The CDR3 consists of 12 residues. CDR3 amino acids: CASSLGKNIQYF. The CDR3 nucleotides are TGTGCCAGTAGCCTAGGGAAAAACATTCAGTACTTC.

This chain connects TRBV27 to TRBJ1-4; D might be TRBD1 (5 bases). With 2 bases removed from V and 7 bases from J, the gap between germline ends came to 14 bases. The CDR3 runs to 15 residues. Germline CDR1 and CDR2: MNHEY and SMNVEV (reference sequence). The CDR3 bases are TGTGCCAGCAGTTTAGGGGTCAGGAGGGGTGAAAAACTGTTTTTT. It yields the protein CASSLGVRRGEKLFF.

The chain uses TRBV6-1 and TRBJ2-1, with 7 bases that match TRBD1. Germline CDR1 reads MNHNS; CDR2 reads SASEGT. V shed 1 base, J shed 8 bases, and the junction held 5 bases outside the gene matches. This CDR3 is 14 amino acids long. This CDR3 reads CASSEERDSYEQFF. The CDR3 coding sequence is TGTGCCAGCAGTGAAGAGAGGGACAGCTATGAGCAGTTCTTC.